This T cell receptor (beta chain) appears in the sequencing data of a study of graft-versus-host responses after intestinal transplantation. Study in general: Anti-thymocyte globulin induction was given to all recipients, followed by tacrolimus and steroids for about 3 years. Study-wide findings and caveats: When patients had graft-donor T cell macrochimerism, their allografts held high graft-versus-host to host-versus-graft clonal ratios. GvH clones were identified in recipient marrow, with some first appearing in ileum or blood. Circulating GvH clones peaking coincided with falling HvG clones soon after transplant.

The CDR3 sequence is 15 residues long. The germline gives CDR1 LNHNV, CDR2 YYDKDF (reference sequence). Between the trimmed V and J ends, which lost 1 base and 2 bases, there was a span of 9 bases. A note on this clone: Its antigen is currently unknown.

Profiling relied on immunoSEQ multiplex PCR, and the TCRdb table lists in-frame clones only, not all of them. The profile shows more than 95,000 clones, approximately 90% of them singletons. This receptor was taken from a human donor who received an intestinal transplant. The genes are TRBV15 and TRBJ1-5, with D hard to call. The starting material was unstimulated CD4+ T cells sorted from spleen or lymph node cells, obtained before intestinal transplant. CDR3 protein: CATSRAGSGNQPQHF. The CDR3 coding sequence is TGTGCCACCAGCAGAGCGGGGTCGGGCAATCAGCCCCAGCATTTT.